Each of the 18 T cell receptor beta chains below was sequenced from the same sample in a study of cytomegalovirus exposure and HLA in healthy donors. Primers: 60 Vbeta forward and 13 Jbeta reverse. Assay used: immunoSEQ multiplex PCR; TCRdb lists only in-frame clones, some missing. This table has 110,000 or so clones, 70% to 85% appearing once. Sequencing was performed on PBMCs. All receptors come from a middle-aged woman in good health and CMV-seropositive.

The CDR3 DNA reads TGTGCCAGCAGAGGACAGGGACGTTCACCCCTCCACTTT. Amino acid sequence: CASRGQGRSPLHF. This sequence joins TRBV6-5 and TRBJ1-6; 8 bases map to TRBD1. In germline, CDR1 is MNHEY, CDR2 SVGAGI. The trim removed 6 bases at V and 9 bases at J, leaving 4 bases unmatched. CDR3 size: 13 residues.

This clone appeared once. The rearrangement links TRBV28 to TRBJ1-5; D not resolved. The V gene's germline CDR1 is MDHEN and CDR2 SYDVKM. The CDR3 has 11 residues. Trimming shortened V by 5 bases and J by 7 bases, and 6 bases separated the two germline ends. This CDR3 reads CASSTGQPQHF. CDR3 coding DNA: TGTGCCAGCAGTACGGGGCAGCCCCAGCATTTT. Together with reference TRBV28 and TRBJ1-5, the CDR3 gives the full variable domain: DVKVTQSSRYLVKRTGEKVFLECVQDMDHENMFWYRQDPGLGLRLIYFSYDVKMKEKGDIPEGYSVSREKKERFSLILESASTNQTSMYLCASSTGQPQHFGDGTRLSIL.

The chain couples TRBV7-6 to TRBJ2-2; D call uncertain. Germline V CDR1 and CDR2: SGHVS, FNYEAQ. V was cut by 2 bases and J by 4 bases, with 17 bases left in between. The CDR3 is 17 residues long. This chain's CDR3 is CASSLLGPSSSTGELFF. CDR3 nucleotides: TGTGCCAGCAGCTTACTAGGCCCCTCTAGTAGCACCGGGGAGCTGTTTTTT.

There are a few counts of this clone. V gene TRBV25-1 combines with J gene TRBJ2-6; D possibly corresponds to TRBD2 (5 bases). In germline, CDR1 is MGHDK, CDR2 SYGVNS. Trimming removed 2 bases from V and 0 bases from J, with 5 bases in between. This CDR3 spans 15 amino acids. The CDR3 loop reads CASSERGSGANVLTF. The CDR3 nucleotides read TGTGCCAGCAGTGAACGGGGCTCTGGGGCCAACGTCCTGACTTTC.

On this clone: The sample contains more than one DNA sequence encoding this CDR3. This sequence joins TRBV30 and TRBJ1-2; the D gene is possibly TRBD1 (5 bases). The V gene's germline CDR1 is GTSNPN and CDR2 SVGIG (reference sequence). The germline V and J ends were trimmed by 1 base and 5 bases, with 5 bases remaining between them. The CDR3 sequence is 11 residues long. The CDR3 DNA reads as TGTGCCTGGAGTGCAGGGTATGGCTACACCTTC. Translating it yields CAWSAGYGYTF. Full variable domain (missing parts from reference TRBV30 and TRBJ1-2): SQTIHQWPATLVQPVGSPLSLECTVEGTSNPNLYWYRQAAGRGLQLLFYSVGIGQISSEVPQNLSASRPQDRQFILSSKKLLLSDSGFYLCAWSAGYGYTFGSGTRLTVV.

This chain connects TRBV30 to TRBJ2-7, with 11 nucleotides matching TRBD1. The germline CDR1 and CDR2 sequences are GTSNPN and SVGIG (reference sequence). The V and J ends lost 4 bases and 6 bases, in that order; junction bases with no gene match: 14. This CDR3 is built from 16 residues. The CDR3 sequence is CAWNPTRTGGVSEQYF. As DNA, the CDR3 is TGTGCCTGGAATCCAACTCGGACAGGGGGCGTGAGCGAGCAGTACTTC.

This chain joins TRBV27 and TRBJ1-1, with D perhaps matching TRBD1 (5 bases). Germline CDR1 is MNHEY and CDR2 is SMNVEV (reference sequence). The length of the CDR3 is 14 residues. V gave up 3 bases and J gave up 3 bases, with 11 bases separating them. CDR3 residues: CASSLGGSYTEAFF. The DNA of the CDR3 is TGTGCCAGCAGTTTGGGGGGGAGCTACACTGAAGCTTTCTTT.

The CDR3: CASGLGAGDTDTQYF. CDR3 sequence (DNA): TGTGCTAGTGGTTTGGGTGCGGGAGACACAGATACGCAGTATTTT. This sequence joins TRBV12-5 and TRBJ2-3, with 7 bases aligning to TRBD2. CDR1 and CDR2 (germline): LGHNT, FRNRAP. The V and J ends lost 1 base and 2 bases, in that order; junction bases with no gene match: 3. CDR3 length: 15 amino acids.

The chain combines TRBV5-1 with TRBJ2-3, with D maybe TRBD2 (5 bases). Germline V gene data show CDR1 as SGHRS and CDR2 as YFSETQ. The germline V and J ends were trimmed by 2 bases and 3 bases, with 7 bases remaining between them. This CDR3 is built from 13 residues. The CDR3 sequence: CASSLWETDTQYF. The CDR3 nucleotides are TGCGCCAGCAGCTTATGGGAGACAGATACGCAGTATTTT.

The chain is built from TRBV19 and TRBJ1-2, with a weak D call TRBD1 (5 bases). Germline-derived CDR1 and CDR2 are LNHDA and SQIVND (reference sequence). V was shortened by 6 bases and J by 0 bases, with 20 bases between the two germline ends. The CDR3 is 17 amino acids. Here the CDR3 reads CASRRGGIEVSNYGYTF. DNA for the CDR3: TGTGCCAGTAGGCGGGGGGGGATTGAGGTTTCTAACTATGGCTACACCTTC. The full variable domain, rest sourced from reference TRBV19 and TRBJ1-2, is DGGITQSPKYLFRKEGQNVTLSCEQNLNHDAMYWYRQDPGQGLRLIYYSQIVNDFQKGDIAEGYSVSREKKESFPLTVTSAQKNPTAFYLCASRRGGIEVSNYGYTFGSGTRLTVV.

This clone occurred once. In nucleotides, the CDR3 is TGTGCCAGCAGTTACTCGGGGGGGACGGGGGCGATAACTTTCTTT. The encoded protein is CASSYSGGTGAITFF. The chain uses TRBV6-5 and TRBJ1-1; D might be TRBD1 (6 bases). Trimming removed 0 bases from V and 12 bases from J, with 20 bases in between. There are 15 residues in the CDR3. CDR1 and CDR2 (germline): MNHEY, SVGAGI.

V and J are TRBV6-1 and TRBJ2-5; TRBD2 matches at 9 bases. Germline CDR1 reads MNHNS; CDR2 reads SASEGT. The V gene end was trimmed by 2 bases and the J gene end by 3 bases; junction bases not matched to a gene: 7. The CDR3 is made up of 16 amino acids. The CDR3 region is CASSERESGGKETQYF. DNA for the CDR3: TGTGCCAGCAGTGAAAGGGAAAGCGGGGGGAAAGAGACCCAGTACTTC.

This sequence joins TRBV7-9 and TRBJ2-5, with D tentatively TRBD2 (6 bases). The CDR3 extends over 13 amino acids. Per germline, CDR1 SEHNR and CDR2 FQNEAQ (reference sequence). V lost 3 bases and J 5 bases, leaving 10 bases between the germline ends. The CDR3 loop reads CASSLPGGETQYF. In DNA, the CDR3 is TGTGCCAGCAGCTTGCCCGGGGGTGAGACCCAGTACTTC.

The chain uses TRBV4-2 and TRBJ2-3; a weak D match, TRBD2 (6 bases). Looked up from germline, CDR1 is LGHNA and CDR2 is YNFKEQ. V was cut by 1 base and J by 5 bases, with 13 bases left in between. CDR3 size: 15 residues. The CDR3 sequence is CASSQGAAEGDTQYF. The CDR3 DNA follows: TGTGCCAGCAGCCAAGGGGCGGCGGAGGGAGATACGCAGTATTTT.

The V gene is TRBV9, the J gene TRBJ2-7; TRBD1 matches 12 bases. The junction had 13 bases not matched to a gene; V was cut back by 0 bases and J by 3 bases. The germline V gene encodes CDR1 SGDLS and CDR2 YYNGEE. This CDR3 has 19 residues. The CDR3 bases are TGTGCCAGCAGCGTAGCGGGAGGGGGACAGGGGGCCCGCGTCTACGAGCAGTACTTC. Translated, it gives CASSVAGGGQGARVYEQYF.

The rearrangement uses TRBV10-3 and TRBJ1-1, with TRBD1 matching over 7 bases. The V segment lost 7 bases and the J segment 0 bases; nucleotides outside the gene matches: 11. Germline V gives CDR1 ENHRY, CDR2 SYGVKD. CDR3 size: 16 residues. The CDR3 protein is CAIKPGQRAMNTEAFF. The CDR3 DNA reads TGTGCCATCAAACCGGGACAGCGAGCAATGAACACTGAAGCTTTCTTT.

This clone was recorded a few times. The J gene is TRBJ1-6, the V gene TRBV9, with TRBD1 matching 9 bases. The CDR3 length is 15 residues. V was pared by 4 bases and J by 8 bases, with 7 bases of the junction left unmatched. CDR1 is SGDLS, CDR2 YYNGEE, per germline. DNA for the CDR3: TGTGCCAGCAGCTCCGGACAGGGGTATTATTCACCCCTCCACTTT. Protein: CASSSGQGYYSPLHF.

The V call is TRBV11-2, the J call TRBJ2-7; tentatively, D is TRBD1 (6 bases). The CDR3 length is 17 residues. Germline values: CDR1 SGHAT, CDR2 FQNNGV. Deletions cut 2 bases from V and 5 bases from J, with 22 bases between. CDR3 nucleotide sequence: TGTGCCAGCAGCTTATGGGGACAACTGGGGGTCCGGGACGAGCAGTACTTC. The encoded protein is CASSLWGQLGVRDEQYF.